This entry lists 19 T cell receptor beta chains sequenced from one sample in a study of blood T cells in healthy people across ages. A second PCR, run for roughly 7 to 12 cycles, used a sample-barcoded 5' primer plus a J-beta primer mix. TCRdb called the 5' RACE reads again in MiXCR, with one record for every CDR3 protein. The repertoire consists of around 1.5 million distinct CDR3 sequences, with 40% to 50% occurring once and the leading ten covering approximately 7.9%. The specimen sequenced was blood. Source of these receptors: a woman aged 18-35 years in good health.

This clonotype appeared a few times. The V gene is TRBV12-3 or TRBV12-4, the J gene TRBJ2-7, with D perhaps TRBD1 (5 bases). This CDR3 spans 12 amino acids. Trimming took off 7 bases at V and 2 bases at J, with 9 bases between the two ends. The CDR3 region is CASKGVTYEQYF. For the CDR3, the DNA is TGTGCCAGCAAAGGGGTTACCTACGAGCAGTACTTC.

The chain recombines TRBV2 with TRBJ2-3, with D hard to call. Between the trimmed V and J ends, which lost 1 base and 14 bases, there was a span of 7 bases. The CDR3 sequence is 10 residues long. The germline gives CDR1 SNHLY, CDR2 FYNNEI. The DNA of the CDR3 is TGTGCCAGCAGTGAAGGGATCACGTATTTT. Translated: CASSEGITYF.

The chain carries TRBV11-3 and TRBJ2-1; D assignment may be TRBD1 or TRBD2 (5 bases each). CDR1 and CDR2 (germline): SGHNT, YENEEA. The CDR3 length is 12 residues. The V and J ends lost 6 bases and 10 bases respectively, with 13 bases between them. The CDR3 sequence is CASSSPGTEQFF. The CDR3 nucleotides are TGTGCCAGCAGTTCTCCCGGGACCGAGCAGTTCTTC.

This clonotype was seen a handful of times. The V call is TRBV9, the J call TRBJ2-7; the D gene is possibly TRBD2 (6 bases). Germline CDR1 reads SGDLS; CDR2 reads YYNGEE. V was cut by 0 bases and J by 3 bases, with 7 bases left in between. The CDR3 loop spans 13 amino acids. Here the CDR3 reads CASSVGDFYEQYF. In DNA, the CDR3 is TGTGCCAGCAGCGTAGGGGACTTCTACGAGCAGTACTTC.

This clonotype has a count of ten or more. The chain has TRBV12-3 or TRBV12-4 and TRBJ1-2; no definite D call. This CDR3 region has 13 residues. The V gene lost 3 bases and the J gene lost 0 bases, with 5 bases spanning the gap. The CDR3 DNA reads as TGTGCCAGCAGTTTCGGATCTAACTATGGCTACACCTTC. This sequence encodes CASSFGSNYGYTF.

The CDR3: CASSGASGTADTQYF. CDR3 in DNA: TGTGCCAGCAGTGGGGCTAGCGGGACCGCAGATACGCAGTATTTT. The chain uses TRBV2 and TRBJ2-3, with 9 bases aligning to TRBD2. From germline, CDR1 is SNHLY and CDR2 FYNNEI. This CDR3 has 15 amino acids. After removal of 4 bases from V and 4 bases from J, the junction contained 6 bases not matched to a gene.

The CDR3 nucleotides read TGCGCCAGCAGCCTTACAAAACTACCGTCTTCCTCCTACGAGCAGTACTTC. Encoded protein: CASSLTKLPSSSYEQYF. V gene TRBV5-1 combines with J gene TRBJ2-7; unclear D gene. The germline V gene has CDR1 SGHRS and CDR2 YFSETQ. The CDR3 has 17 residues. V lost 4 bases to trimming and J lost 0 bases, with 20 bases between them. Full variable domain (outside the CDR3, taken from reference TRBV5-1 and TRBJ2-7): KAGVTQTPRYLIKTRGQQVTLSCSPISGHRSVSWYQQTPGQGLQFLFEYFSETQRNKGNFPGRFSGRQFSNSRSEMNVSTLELGDSALYLCASSLTKLPSSSYEQYFGPGTRLTVT.

This clonotype was recorded a few times. J is TRBJ2-6 and V is TRBV5-6; 10 bases agree with TRBD1. CDR1 is SGHDT, CDR2 YYEEEE, per germline. V was pared by 4 bases and J by 2 bases, with 3 bases of the junction left unmatched. This CDR3 has 16 amino acids. The CDR3 sequence is CASSRDRGPGANVLTF. The CDR3 DNA reads as TGTGCCAGCAGCAGGGACAGGGGCCCTGGGGCCAACGTCCTGACTTTC. The whole variable domain, filled in from reference TRBV5-6 and TRBJ2-6, reads DAGVTQSPTHLIKTRGQQVTLRCSPKSGHDTVSWYQQALGQGPQFIFQYYEEEERQRGNFPDRFSGHQFPNYSSELNVNALLLGDSALYLCASSRDRGPGANVLTFGAGSRLTVL.

This clonotype has a handful of counts. This chain joins TRBV7-9 and TRBJ2-4, with a weak D call TRBD2 (6 bases). The CDR3 runs 12 residues. V was shortened by 1 base and J by 9 bases, with 7 bases between the two germline ends. The germline gives CDR1 SEHNR, CDR2 FQNEAQ (reference sequence). Here the CDR3 reads CASSLEEGIQYF. Here the CDR3 DNA reads TGTGCCAGCAGCTTAGAGGAGGGCATTCAGTACTTC.

To note about this clonotype: Germline and junction disagree at one end, which may indicate a read error. The chain links TRBV10-2 to TRBJ1-1; 9 nucleotides match TRBD1. The CDR3 runs to 15 residues. CDR1 WSHSY and CDR2 SAAADI come from the germline V gene. The CDR3 is CASSESGTGNPEAFF. In DNA, the CDR3 is TGCGCCAGCAGTGAGTCAGGGACAGGGAACCCTGAAGCTTTCTTT.

V and J are TRBV4-3 and TRBJ2-7; D might be TRBD1 (6 bases). This CDR3 has 17 amino acids. Trimming took 0 bases from V and 0 from J, leaving 15 bases between them. Germline V gives CDR1 LGHNA, CDR2 YSLEER. The CDR3: CASSQDTSGHNSYEQYF. CDR3 in DNA: TGCGCCAGCAGCCAAGATACCTCGGGACACAACTCCTACGAGCAGTACTTC.

CDR3 protein: CASSLGITYEQYF. CDR3 nucleotides: TGTGCCAGCAGTTTAGGTATTACCTACGAGCAGTACTTC. This rearrangement joins TRBV12-3 or TRBV12-4 to TRBJ2-7; no firm D call. V lost 1 base and J 2 bases, leaving 6 bases between the germline ends. The CDR3 contains 13 residues.

This clonotype has only a few counts. The chain employs TRBV12-3 or TRBV12-4 and TRBJ1-2; 7 bases agree with TRBD1. Trimming at V came to 2 bases and at J to 4 bases, leaving 7 bases not matched to a gene. The CDR3 totals 15 residues. The CDR3 loop reads CASSLTGATGYGYTF. In nucleotides, the CDR3 is TGTGCCAGCAGTTTAACAGGGGCCACGGGCTATGGCTACACCTTC.

This clonotype was detected ten times or more. This chain connects TRBV15 to TRBJ2-1, with 7 bases matching TRBD2. The CDR3 runs to 15 residues. The V gene's germline CDR1 is LNHNV and CDR2 YYDKDF (reference sequence). Losses at the gene ends were 6 bases for V and 7 bases for J; bases not matched to a gene: 12. DNA for the CDR3: TGTGCCACCAGTCGAACTCGACTAGCCGGTAATGAGCAGTTCTTC. The encoded protein is CATSRTRLAGNEQFF.

This clonotype turned up a few times. The chain is built from TRBV10-3 and TRBJ2-7; a weak D match, TRBD2 (6 bases). Germline lookup yields CDR1 ENHRY and CDR2 SYGVKD. The CDR3 contains 16 residues. Trimming removed 3 bases from V and 0 bases from J, with 15 bases in between. The DNA for the CDR3 is TGTGCCATCAGTGAAGTTCCCGGGGGAAGCTCCTACGAGCAGTACTTC. This gives the protein CAISEVPGGSSYEQYF.

Of note for this clonotype: This is likely an artifact of a read error, given a far larger clone one base away. The V and J genes are TRBV12-3 or TRBV12-4 and TRBJ2-3; D is possibly TRBD2 (5 bases). This CDR3 spans 13 amino acids. The CDR3: CASSSPSTDTEYF. The CDR3, as DNA: TGTGCCAGCAGTTCGCCTAGCACAGATACGGAGTATTTT.

In regard to this clonotype: The germline gene is not matched at one end of the junction; a read error may be the cause. This sequence joins TRBV2 and TRBJ1-2, with 9 bases lining up with TRBD1. Germline CDR1 is SNHLY and CDR2 is FYNNEI. This CDR3 is 14 amino acids long. CDR3: CASSFTGTGPGCTF. DNA of the CDR3: TGTGCCAGCAGTTTTACCGGGACAGGGCCTGGCTGCACCTTC.

This clonotype has just a few counts. The chain carries TRBV9 and TRBJ2-5, with D possibly being TRBD1 or TRBD2 (5 bases each). V lost 3 bases and J lost 5, with 11 bases in between. The CDR3 sequence is 13 residues long. From germline, CDR1 is SGDLS and CDR2 YYNGEE. CDR3 nucleotides: TGTGCCAGCAGCGAGAGGGGATGGGAGACCCAGTACTTC. Translated, it gives CASSERGWETQYF.

The chain is built from TRBV14 and TRBJ1-2; D perhaps matches TRBD1 (6 bases). This CDR3 has 15 amino acids. V lost 0 bases and J lost 4, with 12 bases in between. Germline assignment: CDR1 SGHDN and CDR2 FVKESK. CDR3 in amino acids: CASSQDNRDVYGYTF. The CDR3 DNA sequence: TGTGCCAGCAGCCAAGATAACAGGGACGTCTATGGCTACACCTTC.